Given below is one T cell receptor beta chain in context. In the authors' methods: Reference gene primer amplification yielded estimated nucleated cell counts. TCRdb keeps only in-frame clones here, not all; method: immunoSEQ multiplex PCR. For V, J and clone size, that table is used; D and trimming come from the DNA. The table includes roughly 24,000 clones, 90% detected once. This specimen comes from a study of blood T cell repertoires in COVID-19. Study context: From T cells, B-cell-depleted T cells, or PBMCs came the material, which was cDNA or gDNA.

V dropped 7 bases and J dropped 0 bases, with 10 bases sitting between them. Germline CDR1 reads MDHEN; CDR2 reads SYDVKM. The CDR3 length is 13 residues. Specimen: peripheral blood. The sequence came from a woman aged 55-70 years with active COVID-19. V gene TRBV28 combines with J gene TRBJ2-7; D is ambiguous. This CDR3 is CASTPGSSYEQYF. In DNA, the CDR3 is TGTGCCAGCACCCCGGGTAGCTCCTACGAGCAGTACTTC.